These T cell receptor beta chains were read from a single sample in a study of vaccination and CD4 T cells after COVID-19. Their target antigens are unknown. TCRdb ran MiXCR on the PCR reads and lists one entry per CDR3 protein. The sample lists 20,000 or so distinct CDR3 sequences; over 45% were seen once. Sequencing input: cultured CD4+ T cells from blood. The receptors here all came from a human donor with COVID-19. CDR3s include the opening cysteine and the closing phenylalanine or tryptophan. D genes are given only for firm matches. Size tells how often a clone was seen (once, few, many) or the class of an expanded clone, and some rows leave it out.

V: TRBV4-1
D: -
size: -
J: TRBJ2-5
CDR3: CASSQDGSGVRETQYF
DNA: TGCGCCAGCAGCCAAGACGGCTCAGGGGTACGGGAGACCCAGTACTTC

V: TRBV7-2
D: TRBD1
size: -
J: TRBJ1-2
CDR3: CASSPGQGNGYTF
DNA: TGTGCCAGCAGCCCTGGACAGGGGAATGGCTACACCTTC

V: TRBV7-8
D: TRBD1
size: -
J: TRBJ1-2
CDR3: CASSPRTGDYGYTF
DNA: TGTGCCAGCAGCCCAAGGACAGGGGACTATGGCTACACCTTC

V: TRBV19
D: TRBD1
size: -
J: TRBJ1-2
CDR3: CASSMLDRVAYGYTF
DNA: TGTGCCAGTAGTATGTTAGACAGGGTGGCCTATGGCTACACCTTC

V: TRBV4-2
D: TRBD2
size: -
J: TRBJ2-7
CDR3: CASSHSRRGGDHEQYF
DNA: TGTGCCAGCAGCCACAGCAGGCGCGGGGGAGACCACGAGCAGTACTTC

V: TRBV7-9
D: TRBD1
size: -
J: TRBJ2-2
CDR3: CASSLGQGAAGELFF
DNA: TGTGCCAGCAGCTTGGGACAGGGGGCGGCCGGGGAGCTGTTTTTT

V: TRBV6-5
D: -
size: -
J: TRBJ2-7
CDR3: CASSYSSGRQTYEQYF
DNA: TGTGCCAGCAGTTACTCCTCGGGTAGGCAGACCTACGAGCAGTACTTC

V: TRBV7-8
D: -
size: few
J: TRBJ1-1
CDR3: CASNDGGMNTEAFF
DNA: TGTGCCAGCAATGATGGGGGCATGAACACTGAAGCTTTCTTT

V: TRBV7-8
D: -
size: -
J: TRBJ1-2
CDR3: CASSLPGNYGYTF
DNA: TGTGCCAGCAGCTTACCCGGGAACTATGGCTACACCTTC

V: TRBV11-3
D: -
size: few
J: TRBJ1-4
CDR3: CASSPGQNEKLFF
DNA: TGTGCCAGCAGCCCCGGACAGAATGAAAAACTGTTTTTT

V: TRBV29-1
D: -
size: -
J: TRBJ1-2
CDR3: CSVVGLGLYYGYTF
DNA: TGCAGCGTTGTCGGTCTGGGGCTATACTATGGCTACACCTTC

V: TRBV6-5
D: -
size: -
J: TRBJ1-5
CDR3: CASSFREGAQPQHF
DNA: TGTGCCAGCAGTTTCCGAGAAGGAGCTCAGCCCCAGCATTTT

V: TRBV20-1
D: TRBD2
size: -
J: TRBJ2-5
CDR3: CSARAGTSEGTQYF
DNA: TGCAGTGCTAGAGCCGGGACTAGCGAGGGGACCCAGTACTTC

V: TRBV7-8
D: -
size: -
J: TRBJ2-2
CDR3: CASSETGASGAPGELFF
DNA: TGTGCCAGCAGCGAGACTGGAGCCTCTGGGGCACCCGGGGAGCTGTTTTTT

V: TRBV19
D: TRBD1
size: -
J: TRBJ2-1
CDR3: CASSQGQGAWNEQFF
DNA: TGTGCCAGTAGTCAAGGACAGGGGGCTTGGAATGAGCAGTTCTTC

V: TRBV30
D: -
size: -
J: TRBJ1-5
CDR3: CAWGDNQPQHF
DNA: TGTGCCTGGGGGGACAATCAGCCCCAGCATTTT

V: TRBV12-3/TRBV12-4
D: -
size: -
J: TRBJ1-5
CDR3: CASSLAGNFNQPQHF
DNA: TGTGCCAGCAGTTTAGCCGGGAACTTCAATCAGCCCCAGCATTTT

V: TRBV29-1
D: -
size: -
J: TRBJ2-6
CDR3: CSATSSGANVLTF
DNA: TGCAGCGCTACTAGCTCTGGGGCCAACGTCCTGACTTTC

V: TRBV6-1
D: -
size: few
J: TRBJ2-4
CDR3: CASSFEREGQDIQYF
DNA: TGTGCCAGCAGCTTCGAGCGAGAGGGGCAAGACATTCAGTACTTC

V: TRBV5-1
D: TRBD2
size: -
J: TRBJ2-3
CDR3: CASSLPGGAGRTDTQYF
DNA: TGCGCCAGCAGCCTACCCGGGGGGGCGGGAAGGACAGATACGCAGTATTTT